This TCR beta chain was recovered during a study of T cell repertoires in cytomegalovirus infection. Findings of the study overall: Ex vivo responses were dominated by HLA-C-restricted CMV-specific TCR beta clonotypes.

V lost 3 bases to trimming and J lost 8 bases, with 23 bases between them. Germline V gives CDR1 MDHEN, CDR2 SYDVKM. This CDR3 has 18 amino acids. Notes on this clonotype: The antigen remains undetermined.

TCRdb re-derived calls from the reads in MiXCR, one entry per CDR3 protein. This table has some 160,000 distinct CDR3 sequences, approximately 17% appearing once. Sequencing used CD8+ T cells from PBMCs. This chain links TRBV28 with TRBJ1-6, with D perhaps matching TRBD1 (5 bases). This sequence was found in a human donor in good health (CMV status not recorded). Some clones in this sample may be carry-over from other donors' samples. The CDR3 protein is CASSLEGAVRLGDSPLHF. The CDR3 DNA follows: TGTGCCAGCAGTTTGGAAGGAGCAGTCCGCTTGGGGGATTCACCCCTCCACTTT.